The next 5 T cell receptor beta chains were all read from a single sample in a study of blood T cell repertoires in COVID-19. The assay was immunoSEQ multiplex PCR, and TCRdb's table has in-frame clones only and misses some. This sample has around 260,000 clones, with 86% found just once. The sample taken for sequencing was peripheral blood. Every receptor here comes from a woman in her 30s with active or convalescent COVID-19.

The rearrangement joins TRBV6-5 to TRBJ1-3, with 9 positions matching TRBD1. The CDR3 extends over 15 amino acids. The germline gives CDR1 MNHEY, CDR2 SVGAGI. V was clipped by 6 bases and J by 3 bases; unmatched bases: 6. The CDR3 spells CASRQQGAGGNTIYF. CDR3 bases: TGTGCCAGCAGGCAACAGGGGGCTGGTGGAAACACCATATATTTT.

CDR3 coding DNA: TGTGCCACCAGTGATCCGGGGGATGTGGCAGATACGCAGTATTTT. It encodes CATSDPGDVADTQYF. This chain uses TRBV24-1 with TRBJ2-3; D is possibly TRBD2 (6 bases). The length of the CDR3 is 15 residues. The germline V and J ends were trimmed by 3 bases and 4 bases, with 13 bases remaining between them. Germline CDR1 KGHDR, CDR2 SFDVKD.

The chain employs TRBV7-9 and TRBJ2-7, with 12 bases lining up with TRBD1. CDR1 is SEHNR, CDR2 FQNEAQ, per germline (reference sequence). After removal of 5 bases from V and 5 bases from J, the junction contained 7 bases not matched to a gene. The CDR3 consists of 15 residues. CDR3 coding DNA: TGTGCCAGCAGCCAGGGACAGGGGGCAAGTGACGAGCAGTACTTC. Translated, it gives CASSQGQGASDEQYF.

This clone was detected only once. The CDR3: CASPCGGQYQETQYF. CDR3 DNA: TGCGCCAGCCCATGCGGGGGCCAGTACCAAGAGACCCAGTACTTC. This chain joins TRBV4-3 and TRBJ2-5, with D maybe TRBD2 (7 bases). The ends were cut back, 8 bases at V and 0 bases at J, with 16 bases in the middle. Germline lookup yields CDR1 LGHNA and CDR2 YSLEER. This CDR3 contains 15 residues.

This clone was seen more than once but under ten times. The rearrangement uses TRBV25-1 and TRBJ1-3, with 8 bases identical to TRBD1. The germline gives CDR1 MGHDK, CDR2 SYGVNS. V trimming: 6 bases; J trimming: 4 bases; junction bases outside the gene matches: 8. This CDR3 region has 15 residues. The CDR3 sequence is CASSRPGTGGNTIYF. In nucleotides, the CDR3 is TGTGCCAGCAGCCGGCCCGGGACAGGAGGAAACACCATATATTTT.